Each of the 23 T cell receptor beta chains below was sequenced from the same sample in a study of blood T cell repertoires in COVID-19. Profiled with immunoSEQ multiplex PCR; TCRdb holds only in-frame clones, not every one. The table shows fewer than 250,000 clones, with nearly 90% occurring only once. Source material: peripheral blood. The receptors were sampled from a woman in her thirties or forties who had recovered from COVID-19.

V is TRBV19 and J is TRBJ2-4, with 9 bases fitting TRBD2. There are 15 residues in the CDR3. V was clipped by 3 bases and J by 4 bases; unmatched bases: 4. Looked up from germline, CDR1 is LNHDA and CDR2 is SQIVND (reference sequence). The CDR3 DNA is TGTGCCAGTAGTATGTGGACTAGCGCTAAAAACATTCAGTACTTC. Protein sequence: CASSMWTSAKNIQYF. Combining the CDR3 with reference TRBV19 and TRBJ2-4 gives the whole variable domain DGGITQSPKYLFRKEGQNVTLSCEQNLNHDAMYWYRQDPGQGLRLIYYSQIVNDFQKGDIAEGYSVSREKKESFPLTVTSAQKNPTAFYLCASSMWTSAKNIQYFGAGTRLSVL.

V usage is TRBV27 and J usage is TRBJ1-2; no clear D gene. V shed 3 bases and J shed 7 bases, with 18 bases lying between them. Looked up from germline, CDR1 is MNHEY and CDR2 is SMNVEV (reference sequence). The CDR3 extends over 15 amino acids. The CDR3 DNA reads TGTGCCAGCAGTTTGGAGGGCCGTAGTCTCGCTGGCTACACCTTC. This codes for CASSLEGRSLAGYTF.

This chain joins TRBV19 and TRBJ1-2; 7 positions match TRBD1. Germline values: CDR1 LNHDA, CDR2 SQIVND (reference sequence). V dropped 3 bases and J dropped 6; count of bases not matched to a gene: 7. This CDR3 has 14 amino acids. This chain's CDR3 is CASSIRDSADGYTF. Written as DNA, the CDR3 is TGTGCCAGTAGTATCCGGGACAGTGCTGATGGCTACACCTTC.

V gene TRBV7-8 combines with J gene TRBJ2-2; TRBD1 matches at 7 bases. V shed 0 bases and J 4 bases; nucleotides not matched to a gene: 5. The CDR3 sequence is 16 residues long. CDR1 is SGHVS and CDR2 is FQNEAQ in the germline V gene. Here the CDR3 reads CASSLARQGLTGELFF. The CDR3 nucleotides read TGTGCCAGCAGCTTAGCGCGACAGGGTCTCACCGGGGAGCTGTTTTTT.

This chain uses TRBV6-5 with TRBJ1-6, with D maybe TRBD1 (6 bases). The length of the CDR3 is 15 residues. The germline CDR1 and CDR2 sequences are MNHEY and SVGAGI. V dropped 6 bases and J dropped 13 bases, with 22 bases sitting between them. CDR3 coding DNA: TGTGCCAGCAGACGGACAGTGGGGGAGGGAGGTCCCCTCCACTTT. Its protein product is CASRRTVGEGGPLHF.

The J gene is TRBJ1-2, the V gene TRBV13; TRBD1 agrees at 9 bases. The junction had 9 bases not matched to a gene; V was cut back by 5 bases and J by 2 bases. The CDR3 is made up of 16 amino acids. Germline loops: CDR1 PRHDT, CDR2 FYEKMQ (reference sequence). The CDR3, as DNA: TGTGCCAGCAGCCAAACTGGTGGACAGGGGAACTATGGCTACACCTTC. Protein sequence: CASSQTGGQGNYGYTF.

The chain links TRBV18 to TRBJ2-1, with 7 bases matching TRBD2. The CDR3 loop spans 17 amino acids. V was clipped by 7 bases and J by 1 base; unmatched bases: 13. CDR1 and CDR2 (germline): KGHSH, LQKENI. The DNA for the CDR3 is TGTGCCAGCTACCCTTTAGCGGGCCCAAGTTCCTACAATGAGCAGTTCTTC. It is translated as CASYPLAGPSSYNEQFF.

CDR3 region: CASSTGTGNTDTQYF. In nucleotides, the CDR3 is TGTGCCAGCAGCACCGGGACAGGCAACACAGATACGCAGTATTTT. This chain joins TRBV6-5 and TRBJ2-3; the match to TRBD1 covers 8 bases. CDR3 length: 15 residues. Unmatched junction bases numbered 7, after V lost 6 bases and J lost 2 bases. Germline V gives CDR1 MNHEY, CDR2 SVGAGI.

The V call is TRBV28, the J call TRBJ1-4; TRBD1 matches at 10 bases. Germline V lookup: CDR1 MDHEN, CDR2 SYDVKM. The length of the CDR3 is 15 residues. Trimming removed 7 bases from V and 6 bases from J; junction bases left unmatched: 8. This CDR3 is CASITTGTGDEKLFF. The CDR3 DNA follows: TGTGCCAGCATCACGACCGGGACAGGGGATGAAAAACTGTTTTTT.

In its sample, this clone was seen a few times. The CDR3 loop is CASSQEGGHTQYF. DNA of the CDR3: TGCGCCAGCAGCCAAGAAGGGGGACATACGCAGTATTTT. V is TRBV4-3 and J is TRBJ2-3; TRBD1 might be the D (6 bases). The CDR3 covers 13 residues. Trimming cost V 0 bases and J 7 bases, with 8 bases left between them. Per the germline V gene, CDR1 is LGHNA and CDR2 is YSLEER.

This chain joins TRBV3-1 (or the pseudogene TRBV3-2) and TRBJ2-5, with TRBD2 matching 12 bases. V lost 1 base to trimming and J lost 7 bases; unmatched junction nucleotides: 4. Germline V gene data show CDR1 as LGHDT and CDR2 as YNNKEL (reference sequence). The CDR3 totals 15 residues. The CDR3 sequence: CASSQGTSGDGTQYF. In nucleotides, the CDR3 is TGTGCCAGCAGCCAAGGGACTAGCGGGGATGGGACCCAGTACTTC.

This sequence joins TRBV27 and TRBJ1-4, with D perhaps matching TRBD1 (6 bases). V lost 3 bases and J lost 3, with 14 bases in between. This CDR3 comprises 16 residues. From germline, CDR1 is MNHEY and CDR2 SMNVEV (reference sequence). The CDR3 DNA sequence: TGTGCCAGCAGTTTCACAGGGAAGAGGGCTAATGAAAAACTGTTTTTT. It is translated as CASSFTGKRANEKLFF.

The gene calls are TRBV30 and TRBJ2-5; 9 nucleotides match TRBD1. Germline loops: CDR1 GTSNPN, CDR2 SVGIG (reference sequence). This CDR3 region has 13 residues. The V segment lost 1 base and the J segment 5 bases; nucleotides outside the gene matches: 2. The CDR3 reads CAWSGTGAETQYF. As DNA, the CDR3 is TGTGCCTGGAGTGGGACAGGGGCCGAGACCCAGTACTTC.

CDR3 amino acids: CASSQAGTFRNEQFF. CDR3 DNA sequence: TGTGCCAGCAGCCAAGCAGGGACTTTTAGAAATGAGCAGTTCTTC. This chain links TRBV3-1 (or the pseudogene TRBV3-2) with TRBJ2-1; a possible D gene is TRBD2 (6 bases). The V end lost 1 base, the J end lost 7 bases, and 14 bases lay between the germline ends. Per the germline V gene, CDR1 is LGHDT and CDR2 is YNNKEL (reference sequence). The CDR3 has 15 amino acids.

The chain uses TRBV5-6 and TRBJ1-1; TRBD1 matches 7 bases. This CDR3 region has 14 residues. Germline trimming cut 4 bases from V and 6 bases from J; bases unmatched to any gene: 9. Germline V lookup: CDR1 SGHDT, CDR2 YYEEEE. The CDR3 DNA sequence: TGTGCCAGCAGCCTTTTCGACAGGGAAGCTGAAGCTTTCTTT. The encoded protein is CASSLFDREAEAFF.

The chain couples TRBV20-1 to TRBJ1-2; perhaps TRBD1 as D (6 bases). This CDR3 spans 11 amino acids. Germline V gene data show CDR1 as DFQATT and CDR2 as SNEGSKA (reference sequence). Trimming removed 8 bases at V and 7 bases at J, with 14 bases between. In nucleotides, the CDR3 is TGCAGTTCGCCAGGGGCTGGTGGCTACACCTTC. Amino acid sequence: CSSPGAGGYTF.

The V call is TRBV10-3, the J call TRBJ2-7; TRBD2 agrees at 9 bases. This CDR3 region has 14 residues. Losses at the gene ends were 3 bases for V and 5 bases for J; bases not matched to a gene: 5. Per germline, CDR1 ENHRY and CDR2 SYGVKD. Here the CDR3 reads CAISEAGGPNEQYF. As DNA, the CDR3 is TGTGCCATCAGTGAAGCGGGGGGCCCAAACGAGCAGTACTTC.

There are a few counts of this clone. V gene TRBV28 combines with J gene TRBJ1-3; 9 nucleotides line up with TRBD1. The CDR3 loop spans 16 amino acids. J was trimmed by 0 bases and V by 6 bases; bases with no gene match: 6. CDR1 and CDR2 from the germline V gene are MDHEN and SYDVKM. In DNA, the CDR3 is TGTGCCAGCAGGTTGGGACAGGGAAACTCTGGAAACACCATATATTTT. Protein product: CASRLGQGNSGNTIYF.

The chain employs TRBV6-2 or TRBV6-3 and TRBJ1-2; possibly TRBD1 for D (6 bases). Between the trimmed V and J ends, which lost 2 bases and 8 bases, there was a span of 15 bases. Per the germline V gene, CDR1 is MNHEY and CDR2 is SVGEGT. This CDR3 is built from 14 residues. Written as DNA, the CDR3 is TGTGCCAGCAGTTACGACAGGCAGGCGGGCGGCTACACCTTC. This sequence encodes CASSYDRQAGGYTF.

The genes are TRBV11-2 and TRBJ1-3, with 10 bases identical to TRBD1. Germline V gene data show CDR1 as SGHAT and CDR2 as FQNNGV. V was pared by 5 bases and J by 4 bases, with 5 bases of the junction left unmatched. This CDR3 spans 15 amino acids. CDR3 loop: CASSIGTGAGNTIYF. The DNA for the CDR3 is TGTGCCAGCAGCATCGGGACAGGGGCCGGAAACACCATATATTTT.

This chain links TRBV7-3 with TRBJ2-2, with TRBD2 identical over 8 bases. CDR1 and CDR2 from the germline V gene are SGHTA and FQGTGA. This CDR3 comprises 17 residues. The junction had 8 bases not matched to a gene; V was cut back by 0 bases and J by 5 bases. CDR3: CASSLTSSGSGTGELFF. The CDR3 region has the DNA TGTGCCAGCAGCTTAACGTCCAGCGGGAGTGGAACCGGGGAGCTGTTTTTT.

The rearrangement links TRBV3-1 (or the pseudogene TRBV3-2) to TRBJ2-7, with 14 bases fitting TRBD2. CDR1 LGHDT and CDR2 YNNKEL come from the germline V gene (reference sequence). The V gene end was trimmed by 4 bases and the J gene end by 12 bases; junction bases not matched to a gene: 26. The CDR3 spans 20 residues. The chain's CDR3 is CASSRIPVPGQLTSGRAAYF. CDR3 sequence (DNA): TGTGCCAGCAGCCGGATCCCCGTACCGGGACAGCTGACTAGCGGGAGGGCCGCGTACTTC.

The chain recombines TRBV5-5 with TRBJ1-1, with D perhaps TRBD1 (5 bases). This CDR3 region has 16 residues. The ends were cut back, 4 bases at V and 0 bases at J, with 16 bases in the middle. In germline, CDR1 is SGHKS, CDR2 YYEKEE (reference sequence). The CDR3 DNA reads as TGTGCCAGCAGCCTAAAAGGTGACAGAGTGAACACTGAAGCTTTCTTT. This encodes CASSLKGDRVNTEAFF.